Listed here are 23 T cell receptor beta chains from one sample, sequenced in a study of blood T cell repertoires in COVID-19. The assay was immunoSEQ multiplex PCR, and TCRdb's table has in-frame clones only and misses some. Among about 210,000 clones, roughly 88% were seen once, and the ten largest hold approximately 10%. The material sequenced was peripheral blood. The receptors here all came from a man in his fifties or sixties with active or convalescent COVID-19.

This rearrangement joins TRBV5-8 to TRBJ2-5; D might be TRBD1 (5 bases). Germline values: CDR1 SGHTS, CDR2 YDEGEE. This CDR3 region has 14 residues. The V end lost 4 bases, the J end lost 4 bases, and 14 bases lay between the germline ends. This chain's CDR3 is CASSARQIRETQYF. In nucleotides, the CDR3 is TGTGCCAGCAGCGCCCGACAGATTCGAGAGACCCAGTACTTC.

The J gene is TRBJ1-5, the V gene TRBV27, with D possibly matching TRBD1 (6 bases). CDR3 length: 14 residues. V shed 3 bases and J shed 6 bases, with 12 bases lying between them. Germline-derived CDR1 and CDR2 are MNHEY and SMNVEV (reference sequence). This CDR3 is CASSFTGSGQPQHF. In DNA form, the CDR3 reads TGTGCCAGCAGTTTTACAGGGTCGGGTCAGCCCCAGCATTTT.

J is TRBJ1-6 and V is TRBV4-3, with D possibly being TRBD1 (6 bases). This CDR3 is 18 amino acids long. Trimming removed 0 bases from V and 5 bases from J, with 17 bases in between. CDR1 and CDR2 (germline): LGHNA, YSLEER. This CDR3 is CASSQERQAKINNSPLHF. As DNA, the CDR3 is TGCGCCAGCAGCCAAGAAAGACAGGCGAAGATAAATAATTCACCCCTCCACTTT.

The V gene is TRBV27, the J gene TRBJ2-1; tentative D call: TRBD2 (7 bases). The length of the CDR3 is 15 residues. The V gene's germline CDR1 is MNHEY and CDR2 SMNVEV (reference sequence). Between the trimmed V and J ends, which lost 6 bases and 6 bases, there was a span of 18 bases. The CDR3 sequence: CASSISGEGVNEQFF. CDR3 in DNA: TGTGCCAGCAGCATCAGCGGGGAGGGGGTCAATGAGCAGTTCTTC.

This chain links TRBV2 with TRBJ1-5, with a tentative D call TRBD1 (5 bases). Germline V gene lookup returns CDR1 SNHLY and CDR2 FYNNEI. Trimming stripped 2 bases from V and 0 bases from J, with 8 bases between. The CDR3 sequence is 15 residues long. The CDR3 sequence is CASSEQGVSNQPQHF. CDR3 DNA sequence: TGTGCCAGCAGTGAACAGGGTGTTAGCAATCAGCCCCAGCATTTT.

The gene calls are TRBV19 and TRBJ2-1; no definite D call. Germline CDR1 is LNHDA and CDR2 is SQIVND (reference sequence). Trimming pared 3 bases from V and 9 bases from J, leaving 12 bases between. The CDR3 is made up of 13 amino acids. In DNA form, the CDR3 reads TGTGCCAGTAGTATGGAGAGATTAGGTGAGCAGTTCTTC. This encodes CASSMERLGEQFF. Looking up the rest from reference TRBV19 and TRBJ2-1 gives the full variable domain: DGGITQSPKYLFRKEGQNVTLSCEQNLNHDAMYWYRQDPGQGLRLIYYSQIVNDFQKGDIAEGYSVSREKKESFPLTVTSAQKNPTAFYLCASSMERLGEQFFGPGTRLTVL.

The V and J genes are TRBV5-4 and TRBJ2-2; no clear D gene. V lost 0 bases to trimming and J lost 0 bases, with 15 bases between them. In germline, CDR1 is SGHNT, CDR2 YYREEE (reference sequence). This CDR3 spans 18 amino acids. Written as DNA, the CDR3 is TGTGCCAGCAGCTTGGATTTATACGTAACTGCGAACACCGGGGAGCTGTTTTTT. It yields the protein CASSLDLYVTANTGELFF.

The chain is built from TRBV19 and TRBJ2-7, with D tentatively TRBD1 (5 bases). The ends were cut back, 5 bases at V and 2 bases at J, with 10 bases in the middle. Germline loops: CDR1 LNHDA, CDR2 SQIVND (reference sequence). This CDR3 is built from 13 residues. In nucleotides, the CDR3 is TGTGCCAGTAGTGTGACAGCAACCTACGAGCAGTACGTC. This sequence encodes CASSVTATYEQYV.

The gene calls are TRBV2 and TRBJ2-2; 11 nucleotides match TRBD2. The CDR3 is 15 amino acids. Unmatched junction bases numbered 4, after V lost 6 bases and J lost 4 bases. Per germline, CDR1 SNHLY and CDR2 FYNNEI. CDR3 coding DNA: TGTGCCAGCAGACGACTAGCGGGGTTCACCGGGGAGCTGTTTTTT. This sequence encodes CASRRLAGFTGELFF.

The gene calls are TRBV5-6 and TRBJ1-1; D is possibly TRBD1 (6 bases). Germline V CDR1 and CDR2: SGHDT, YYEEEE. This CDR3 spans 15 amino acids. V lost 5 bases to trimming and J lost 1 base, with 15 bases between them. The CDR3 spells CASRLGPTGNTEAFF. CDR3 bases: TGTGCCAGCAGACTCGGGCCGACAGGGAACACTGAAGCTTTCTTT.

This chain connects TRBV28 to TRBJ2-2; 7 nucleotides agree with TRBD2. Germline V gives CDR1 MDHEN, CDR2 SYDVKM. The J segment lost 6 bases and the V segment lost 1 base, leaving 5 bases of the junction unmatched. The CDR3 length is 15 residues. CDR3 coding DNA: TGTGCCAGCAGTTTATCAGGAAGCGGGGCCGGGGAGCTGTTTTTT. As protein: CASSLSGSGAGELFF.

The rearrangement uses TRBV10-1 and TRBJ2-7, with D perhaps TRBD1 (6 bases). The germline CDR1 and CDR2 sequences are WNHNN and SYGVQD (reference sequence). The V and J ends lost 0 bases and 1 base respectively, with 25 bases between them. This CDR3 is 20 amino acids long. CDR3 nucleotide sequence: TGCGCCAGCAGTGAGTCAGGGCCCCCTTACAGGGTCAACGGATCCTACGAGCAGTACGTC. Translation gives CASSESGPPYRVNGSYEQYV.

The chain combines TRBV24-1 with TRBJ2-1; 9 positions match TRBD2. CDR3 size: 13 residues. J gave up 8 bases and V 5 bases, and 3 bases lay outside the gene matches. Germline V CDR1 and CDR2: KGHDR, SFDVKD. Here the CDR3 reads CATSGASGDEQFF. The CDR3 nucleotides are TGTGCCACCAGTGGGGCTAGCGGGGATGAGCAGTTCTTC.

This clone appeared once. The chain links TRBV9 to TRBJ2-5; D may be TRBD1 (5 bases). The germline V gene has CDR1 SGDLS and CDR2 YYNGEE. The CDR3 runs to 18 residues. Trimming pared 0 bases from V and 0 bases from J, leaving 18 bases between. CDR3 sequence reads: CASSVEGGAAFDQETQYF. DNA for the CDR3: TGTGCCAGCAGCGTAGAAGGTGGGGCAGCCTTCGACCAAGAGACCCAGTACTTC.

The rearrangement links TRBV19 to TRBJ2-7, with unresolved D. The CDR3 has 13 amino acids. Germline loops: CDR1 LNHDA, CDR2 SQIVND (reference sequence). V lost 5 bases and J lost 3, with 11 bases in between. In DNA, the CDR3 is TGTGCCAGTAGTCGAGGAGCCGTCTACGAGCAGTACTTC. Translating gives CASSRGAVYEQYF.

The V call is TRBV12-3 or TRBV12-4, the J call TRBJ1-2; 9 positions agree with TRBD1. Unmatched junction bases numbered 3, after V lost 5 bases and J lost 8 bases. The CDR3 is 12 residues long. In nucleotides, the CDR3 is TGTGCCAGCAGTAACAGGGGGCGCGGCTACACCTTC. Translating it yields CASSNRGRGYTF.

The chain combines TRBV15 with TRBJ2-1; 8 nucleotides agree with TRBD1. CDR3 size: 13 residues. The V and J ends lost 8 bases and 7 bases, in that order; junction bases with no gene match: 7. From germline, CDR1 is LNHNV and CDR2 YYDKDF (reference sequence). The CDR3 nucleotides read TGTGCCACCGGGCAGGGGGCGCGGAATGAGCAGTTCTTC. Translating gives CATGQGARNEQFF.

The rearrangement links TRBV5-4 to TRBJ1-3, with 7 bases aligning to TRBD1. This CDR3 has 17 residues. The trim removed 3 bases at V and 0 bases at J, leaving 9 bases unmatched. Germline lookup yields CDR1 SGHNT and CDR2 YYREEE (reference sequence). CDR3 amino acids: CASSWLPGQPSGNTIYF. The CDR3 nucleotides are TGTGCCAGCAGCTGGTTGCCGGGACAGCCCTCTGGAAACACCATATATTTT.

CDR3 sequence reads: CASSPYGQGRGSPLHF. The DNA of the CDR3 is TGCGCCAGCAGCCCCTATGGACAGGGGAGGGGCTCACCCCTCCACTTT. The V call is TRBV5-1, the J call TRBJ1-6; 9 nucleotides match TRBD1. Per the germline V gene, CDR1 is SGHRS and CDR2 is YFSETQ. The CDR3 loop spans 16 amino acids. V was clipped by 4 bases and J by 10 bases; unmatched bases: 12.

V gene TRBV25-1 combines with J gene TRBJ2-1; TRBD2 matches 13 bases. Germline trimming cut 3 bases from V and 13 bases from J; bases unmatched to any gene: 6. CDR1 is MGHDK and CDR2 is SYGVNS in the germline V gene. CDR3 length: 14 residues. The CDR3 bases are TGTGCCAGCAGTGAGTCGGGACTAGCGGGGCGCCAGTTCTTC. Translation gives CASSESGLAGRQFF.

This chain uses TRBV4-2 with TRBJ2-1, with D perhaps matching TRBD1 (6 bases). This CDR3 contains 15 residues. V lost 3 bases and J 7 bases, leaving 16 bases between the germline ends. CDR1 LGHNA and CDR2 YNFKEQ come from the germline V gene. This chain's CDR3 is CASSQWGLAVNEQFF. CDR3 sequence (DNA): TGTGCCAGCAGCCAGTGGGGGCTCGCCGTTAATGAGCAGTTCTTC.

The chain joins TRBV11-2 to TRBJ1-4, with 7 bases fitting TRBD1. V shed 1 base and J 10 bases; nucleotides not matched to a gene: 3. Germline loops: CDR1 SGHAT, CDR2 FQNNGV. This CDR3 has 13 amino acids. This CDR3 is CASSLGQGGKLFF. The CDR3 region has the DNA TGTGCCAGCAGCTTAGGACAGGGTGGAAAACTGTTTTTT.

The gene calls are TRBV3-1 (or the pseudogene TRBV3-2) and TRBJ2-5; TRBD2 matches at 10 bases. With 2 bases clipped from V and 0 bases from J, the junction kept 0 bases outside the gene matches. The CDR3 consists of 15 residues. Germline lookup yields CDR1 LGHDT and CDR2 YNNKEL (reference sequence). The CDR3 region has the DNA TGTGCCAGCAGCCAACTAGCGGGGGACCAAGAGACCCAGTACTTC. The encoded protein is CASSQLAGDQETQYF.